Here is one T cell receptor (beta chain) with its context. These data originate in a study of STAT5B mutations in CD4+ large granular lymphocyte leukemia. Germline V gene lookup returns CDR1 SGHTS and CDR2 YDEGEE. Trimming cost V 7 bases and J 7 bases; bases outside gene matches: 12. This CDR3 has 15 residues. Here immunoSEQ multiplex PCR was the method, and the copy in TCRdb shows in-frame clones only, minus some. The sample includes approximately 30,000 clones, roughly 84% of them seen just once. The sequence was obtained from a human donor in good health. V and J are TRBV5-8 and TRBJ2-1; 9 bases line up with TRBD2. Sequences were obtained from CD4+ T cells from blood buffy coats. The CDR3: CASHTLAGFRNEQFF. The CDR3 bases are TGTGCCAGCCACACGCTAGCGGGATTTCGAAATGAGCAGTTCTTC.